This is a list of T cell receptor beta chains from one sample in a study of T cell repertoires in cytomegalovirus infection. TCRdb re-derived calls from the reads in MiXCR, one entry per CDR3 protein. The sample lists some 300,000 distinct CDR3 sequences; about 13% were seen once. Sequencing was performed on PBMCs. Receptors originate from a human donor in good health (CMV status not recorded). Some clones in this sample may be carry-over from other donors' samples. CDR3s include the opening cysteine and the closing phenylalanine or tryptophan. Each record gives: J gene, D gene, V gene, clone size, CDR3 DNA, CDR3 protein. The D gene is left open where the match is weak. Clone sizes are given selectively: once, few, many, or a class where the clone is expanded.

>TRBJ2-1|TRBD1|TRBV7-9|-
TGTGCCAGCAGCTTACCAGACAGGGGTCCCTACAATGAGCAGTTCTTC
CASSLPDRGPYNEQFF
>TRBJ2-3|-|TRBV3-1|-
TGTGCCAGCAGCCAAGATGTCCCCCGCACAGATACGCAGTATTTT
CASSQDVPRTDTQYF
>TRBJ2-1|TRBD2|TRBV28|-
TGTGCCACGGGACTAGCGGGAGTCAATGAGCAGTTCTTC
CATGLAGVNEQFF
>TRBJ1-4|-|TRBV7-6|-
TGTGCCAGCAGCTTAGCGCGGGACATTACGTTTTTT
CASSLARDITFF
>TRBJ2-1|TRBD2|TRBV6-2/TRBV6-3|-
TGTGCCAGCAGTCCCCTTGGAGCGGGAGGCGATGAGCAGTTCTTC
CASSPLGAGGDEQFF
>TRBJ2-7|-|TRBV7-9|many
TGTGCCAGCAGCTTAGCGGGAATGGCCTACGAGCAGTACTTC
CASSLAGMAYEQYF
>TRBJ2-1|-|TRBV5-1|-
TGCGCCAGCAGCCATGAGGGGTTTTACAATGAGCAGTTCTTC
CASSHEGFYNEQFF
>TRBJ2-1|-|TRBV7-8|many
TGTGCCAGCAGCCCGACGGAGCGGGTCTCTCCGAGGAATGAGCAGTTCTTC
CASSPTERVSPRNEQFF
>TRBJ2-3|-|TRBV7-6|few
TGTGCCAGCAGCTTAGCAACGGGGGTCACAGATACGCAGTATTTT
CASSLATGVTDTQYF
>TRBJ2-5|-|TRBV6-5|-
TGTGCCAGCAGGTCCGGGACAGGCGGGGGGACCCAGTACTTC
CASRSGTGGGTQYF
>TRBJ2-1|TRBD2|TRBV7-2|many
TGTGCCAGCAGCGCCACTAGCGGGAGGGCCATTGATGAGCAGTTCTTC
CASSATSGRAIDEQFF
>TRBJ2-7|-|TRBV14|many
TGTGCCAGCAGCCAAGCGTCATTCCCCTACGAGCAGTACTTC
CASSQASFPYEQYF
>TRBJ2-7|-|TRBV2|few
TGTGCCAGCCGCAGGCCGACCTACGAGCAGTACTTC
CASRRPTYEQYF
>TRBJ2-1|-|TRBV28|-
TGTGCCAGCAGCTTGGGCGCCAACAATGAGCAGTTCTTC
CASSLGANNEQFF
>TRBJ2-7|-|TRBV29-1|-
TGCGTCGGGACGGACTCCTACGAGCAGTACTTC
CVGTDSYEQYF
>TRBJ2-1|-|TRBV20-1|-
TGCAGTGCTAGAGTAGGCAGGAGCTCCTACAATGAGCAGTTCTTC
CSARVGRSSYNEQFF